Listed below are T cell receptor beta chains from one sample, sequenced in a study of T cell responses to AZD1222 COVID-19 vaccine. Sequenced by immunoSEQ multiplex PCR; TCRdb stores in-frame clones only, minus some. The repertoire holds over 100,000 clones, with 70% to 90% as singletons. The sequencing here drew on peripheral blood, taken on day 0 of MenACWY control vaccination. These receptors were obtained from an adult in good health. CDR3s include the opening cysteine and the closing phenylalanine or tryptophan. Fields, in order: V gene, D gene, clone size, CDR3 protein. D genes are given only for firm matches. Some rows have no size entry. The others give once, few or many, or a class for an expanded clone.

V: TRBV28; D: .; size: .; CDR3: CASSLSSGTTYEQYF
V: TRBV7-9; D: TRBD1; size: .; CDR3: CASSRQGANGYGYTF
V: TRBV6-5; D: TRBD1; size: .; CDR3: CASRGGQGAYEQYF
V: TRBV6-5; D: TRBD2; size: .; CDR3: CASKSGSSYNEQFF
V: TRBV4-2; D: .; size: .; CDR3: CASSQEGQPVDQPQHF
V: TRBV11-2; D: .; size: .; CDR3: CASSFLSRVREKLFF
V: TRBV7-3; D: TRBD2; size: .; CDR3: CASSPLAGAAEQYF
V: TRBV7-8; D: TRBD2; size: once; CDR3: CASSFPSGGARETQYF
V: TRBV28; D: TRBD1; size: .; CDR3: CASSQLGTAYEQYF
V: TRBV5-6; D: TRBD1; size: .; CDR3: CASSQGPGTDNF
V: TRBV7-3; D: TRBD2; size: .; CDR3: CASSLQAGEREQFF
V: TRBV7-3; D: TRBD2; size: .; CDR3: CASSPSGRAFGANVLTF
V: TRBV28; D: TRBD1; size: .; CDR3: CASMTIQGVETQYF
V: TRBV7-6; D: .; size: .; CDR3: CASSSWTEDNEQFF
V: TRBV6-2/TRBV6-3; D: .; size: .; CDR3: CASSGQGGSYEQYF
V: TRBV18; D: TRBD2; size: few; CDR3: CASSPPGSGGFTGELFF
V: TRBV29-1; D: TRBD1; size: .; CDR3: CSATGTASYNEQFF
V: TRBV7-2; D: TRBD1; size: .; CDR3: CASSPETGLSNQPQHF
V: TRBV4-2; D: .; size: .; CDR3: CASSQAVGGYEQYF
V: TRBV6-5; D: .; size: few; CDR3: CASSREAEQYF
V: TRBV19; D: .; size: .; CDR3: CASRELGKGETQYF
V: TRBV7-2; D: TRBD2; size: .; CDR3: CASSPQTSADTQYF
V: TRBV13; D: .; size: .; CDR3: CASSWRRGPGTDTQYF
V: TRBV3-1/TRBV3-2; D: TRBD2; size: .; CDR3: CASNLLAGGQETQYF
V: TRBV4-2; D: .; size: .; CDR3: CASSQGIHGVNYGYTF
V: TRBV29-1; D: TRBD2; size: .; CDR3: CSVEGRGLAGPSGTQYF